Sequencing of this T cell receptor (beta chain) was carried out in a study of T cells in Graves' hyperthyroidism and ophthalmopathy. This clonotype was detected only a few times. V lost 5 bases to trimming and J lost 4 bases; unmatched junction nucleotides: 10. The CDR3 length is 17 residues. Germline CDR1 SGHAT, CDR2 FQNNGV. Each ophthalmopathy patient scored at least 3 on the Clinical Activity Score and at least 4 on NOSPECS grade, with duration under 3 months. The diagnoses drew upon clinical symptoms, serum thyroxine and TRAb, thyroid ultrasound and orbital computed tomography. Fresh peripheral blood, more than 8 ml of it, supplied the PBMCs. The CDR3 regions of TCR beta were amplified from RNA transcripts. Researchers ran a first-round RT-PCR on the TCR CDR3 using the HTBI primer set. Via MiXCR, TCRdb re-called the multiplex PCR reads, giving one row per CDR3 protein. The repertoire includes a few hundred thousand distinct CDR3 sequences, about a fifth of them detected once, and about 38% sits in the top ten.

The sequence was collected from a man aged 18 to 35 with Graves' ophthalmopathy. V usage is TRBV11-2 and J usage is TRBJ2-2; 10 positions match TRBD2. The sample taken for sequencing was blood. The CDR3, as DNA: TGTGCCAGCAGCCCCGAAGCGGGGGGGGGAGGCACCGGGGAGCTGTTTTTT. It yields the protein CASSPEAGGGGTGELFF. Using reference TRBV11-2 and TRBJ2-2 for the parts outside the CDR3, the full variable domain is EAGVAQSPRYKIIEKRQSVAFWCNPISGHATLYWYQQILGQGPKLLIQFQNNGVVDDSQLPKDRFSAERLKGVDSTLKIQPAKLEDSAVYLCASSPEAGGGGTGELFFGEGSRLTVL.